The clone carrying this T cell receptor beta chain was picked up a small number of times. Its matching antigen is unknown. Germline assignment: CDR1 SGHRS and CDR2 YFSETQ. The CDR3 spans 14 residues. V was shortened by 1 base and J by 0 bases, with 7 bases between the two germline ends. This sample is part of a study of T cell repertoires in cytomegalovirus infection. Study background: A matching HLA type, together with CMV infection, was signaled by public TCR beta signatures. Study observations and caveats: CMV-specific HLA-C-restricted TCR beta clonotypes dominated the ex vivo response. Identification of carriers of CMV plus the relevant HLA was achieved through cumulative public TCR beta family frequency.

A single record per CDR3 protein comes from TCRdb applying MiXCR to the reads. The sample yields 150,000 or so distinct CDR3 sequences, about a sixth seen once. The TCR sequence derives from a human donor in good health (CMV status not recorded). Some clones in this sample may be carry-over from other donors' samples. V usage is TRBV5-1 and J usage is TRBJ1-1; D gene uncertain. Sequencing used CD8+ T cells from PBMCs. CDR3 sequence reads: CASSLNGVNTEAFF. The CDR3 nucleotides read TGCGCCAGCAGCTTGAATGGGGTGAACACTGAAGCTTTCTTT.